The 14 T cell receptor beta chains in this list originate from one sample, sequenced in a study of cytomegalovirus exposure and HLA in healthy donors. A multiplex PCR was run with 60 Vbeta primers and 13 Jbeta primers. The protocol was immunoSEQ multiplex PCR, while the TCRdb copy is restricted to in-frame clones and leaves out a portion. The sample lists about 190,000 clones; around 82% were seen once. Sequenced material: PBMCs. The origin of the receptors is a boy younger than 18 in good health and CMV-seronegative.

V usage is TRBV11-2 and J usage is TRBJ1-4, with 7 positions matching TRBD1. The length of the CDR3 is 15 residues. Trimming took 6 bases from V and 7 from J; bases not matched to a gene: 11. Per the germline V gene, CDR1 is SGHAT and CDR2 is FQNNGV. Here the CDR3 reads CASSSGQELVEKLFF. In DNA, the CDR3 is TGTGCCAGCAGTTCCGGACAGGAGTTAGTTGAAAAACTGTTTTTT.

This clone was recorded once. The chain uses TRBV6-1 and TRBJ2-3; D might be TRBD2 (6 bases). V was trimmed by 11 bases and J by 1 base, leaving 10 bases between them. The CDR3 runs 12 residues. Germline V gives CDR1 MNHNS, CDR2 SASEGT. DNA of the CDR3: TGTGCCGCGGGGAGGCGCACAGATACGCAGTATTTT. It translates to CAAGRRTDTQYF.

This clone appeared once. The rearrangement joins TRBV28 to TRBJ2-7; D unclear. Germline lookup yields CDR1 MDHEN and CDR2 SYDVKM. Trimming removed 5 bases at V and 2 bases at J, with 10 bases between. This CDR3 has 13 residues. The CDR3 coding sequence is TGTGCCAGCAGTCCTCTCGACACCTACGAGCAGTACTTC. Protein sequence: CASSPLDTYEQYF.

The V call is TRBV5-4, the J call TRBJ2-7, with a possible D match to TRBD1 (7 bases). Trimming pared 6 bases from V and 5 bases from J, leaving 15 bases between. The length of the CDR3 is 13 residues. CDR1 and CDR2 (germline): SGHNT, YYREEE (reference sequence). CDR3 DNA sequence: TGTGCCAGCACCCCAGGGGGGCAGGACGAGCAGTACTTC. Its translation: CASTPGGQDEQYF. The whole variable domain, remainder taken from reference TRBV5-4 and TRBJ2-7, is ETGVTQSPTHLIKTRGQQVTLRCSSQSGHNTVSWYQQALGQGPQFIFQYYREEENGRGNFPPRFSGLQFPNYSSELNVNALELDDSALYLCASTPGGQDEQYFGPGTRLTVT.

V gene TRBV7-8 combines with J gene TRBJ1-2, with 9 positions matching TRBD1. V lost 3 bases to trimming and J lost 0 bases; unmatched junction nucleotides: 5. This CDR3 has 16 amino acids. Per germline, CDR1 SGHVS and CDR2 FQNEAQ. The CDR3 loop reads CASSFDRGAANYGYTF. CDR3 sequence (DNA): TGTGCCAGCAGCTTTGACAGGGGGGCAGCTAACTATGGCTACACCTTC.

The genes are TRBV9 and TRBJ1-4; D is unresolved. This CDR3 spans 14 amino acids. The V and J ends lost 2 bases and 3 bases respectively, with 8 bases between them. Germline assignment: CDR1 SGDLS and CDR2 YYNGEE. The chain's CDR3 is CASSVGAPNEKLFF. The CDR3, as DNA: TGTGCCAGCAGCGTGGGAGCTCCTAATGAAAAACTGTTTTTT.

This chain uses TRBV6-1 with TRBJ2-5; D remains ambiguous. This CDR3 is 13 amino acids long. The ends were cut back, 6 bases at V and 5 bases at J, with 13 bases in the middle. Per germline, CDR1 MNHNS and CDR2 SASEGT. The CDR3 here is CASRRRPAETQYF. In DNA, the CDR3 is TGTGCCAGCAGGCGGCGGCCGGCGGAGACCCAGTACTTC.

The table lists this clone with a count of one. At one end, the junction sequence differs from germline, possibly due to a read error. The J gene is TRBJ2-1, the V gene TRBV7-7, with 9 nucleotides matching TRBD2. Germline lookup yields CDR1 SSHAT and CDR2 FNYEAQ (reference sequence). This CDR3 is 15 amino acids long. CDR3 DNA: TGTGCTAGCAGCTTGCGGGAGGGCCCCTACAATGAGCAGTTCTTC. It encodes CASSLREGPYNEQFF.

The genes are TRBV28 and TRBJ2-7; D not resolved. Per germline, CDR1 MDHEN and CDR2 SYDVKM. The CDR3 is made up of 12 amino acids. The V gene lost 5 bases and the J gene lost 0 bases, with 5 bases spanning the gap. CDR3 coding DNA: TGTGCCAGCAGTATTATCTCCTACGAGCAGTACTTC. This translates into CASSIISYEQYF.

The J gene is TRBJ1-5, the V gene TRBV9; a possible D gene is TRBD1 (6 bases). Per the germline V gene, CDR1 is SGDLS and CDR2 is YYNGEE. The ends were cut back, 2 bases at V and 9 bases at J, with 15 bases in the middle. The CDR3 consists of 14 residues. The CDR3 DNA sequence: TGTGCCAGCAGCGTCGACAGGACGTCACGGCCCCAGCATTTT. Translation gives CASSVDRTSRPQHF.

The CDR3 sequence is CASSSVQGTLAFF. In nucleotides, the CDR3 is TGTGCCAGCAGTTCGGTACAGGGGACCTTAGCTTTCTTT. This chain joins TRBV28 and TRBJ1-1; 7 bases line up with TRBD1. The CDR3 contains 13 residues. V lost 4 bases to trimming and J lost 10 bases; unmatched junction nucleotides: 9. Germline V gene lookup returns CDR1 MDHEN and CDR2 SYDVKM.

The chain links TRBV25-1 to TRBJ1-1, with a weak D call TRBD1 (6 bases). The V and J ends lost 6 bases and 6 bases respectively, with 14 bases between them. The CDR3 is made up of 13 amino acids. CDR1 is MGHDK, CDR2 SYGVNS, per germline. CDR3: CASSHREGSEAFF. The CDR3 DNA sequence: TGTGCCAGCAGCCACAGGGAAGGGTCTGAAGCTTTCTTT.

This clone was observed a single time. The chain uses TRBV18 and TRBJ2-1; D is perhaps TRBD2 (6 bases). With 3 bases removed from V and 3 bases from J, the gap between germline ends came to 6 bases. Germline lookup yields CDR1 KGHSH and CDR2 LQKENI. This CDR3 spans 13 amino acids. CDR3 region: CASSPGGYNEQFF. DNA of the CDR3: TGTGCCAGCTCACCGGGGGGCTACAATGAGCAGTTCTTC.

This sequence joins TRBV28 and TRBJ1-2, with D perhaps TRBD1 (6 bases). Germline values: CDR1 MDHEN, CDR2 SYDVKM. Trimming pared 6 bases from V and 4 bases from J, leaving 21 bases between. The CDR3 extends over 16 amino acids. CDR3: CASRRMERRTAYGYTF. The CDR3 DNA reads as TGTGCCAGCAGGAGGATGGAAAGAAGGACAGCCTATGGCTACACCTTC.